This T cell receptor (beta chain) was sequenced during a study of blood T cell repertoires in COVID-19. Study overall: The United States, Italy and Spain provided the acute and convalescent COVID-19 samples.

Repertoires were generated with immunoSEQ multiplex PCR, while TCRdb's copy carries only in-frame clones and drops some. The profile covers about 140,000 clones, with about 87% appearing a single time and 8.6% taken by the ten largest. Germline V gene data show CDR1 as LNHDA and CDR2 as SQIVND (reference sequence). V dropped 5 bases and J dropped 6; count of bases not matched to a gene: 3. This CDR3 is built from 12 residues. This TCR derives from a woman in her forties or fifties with active or convalescent COVID-19. The material sequenced was peripheral blood. V gene TRBV19 combines with J gene TRBJ1-2; 7 bases line up with TRBD1. CDR3 DNA: TGTGCCAGTAGTGGACAGGCCCATGGCTACACCTTC. Its translation: CASSGQAHGYTF.